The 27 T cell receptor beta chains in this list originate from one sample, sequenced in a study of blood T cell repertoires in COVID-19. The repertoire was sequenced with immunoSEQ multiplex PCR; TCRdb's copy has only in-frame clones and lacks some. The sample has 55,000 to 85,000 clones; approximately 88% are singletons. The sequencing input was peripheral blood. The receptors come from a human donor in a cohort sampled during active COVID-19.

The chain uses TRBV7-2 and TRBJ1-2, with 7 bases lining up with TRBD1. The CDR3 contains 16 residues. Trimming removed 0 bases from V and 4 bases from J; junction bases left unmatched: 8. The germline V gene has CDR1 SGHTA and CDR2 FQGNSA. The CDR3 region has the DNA TGTGCCAGCAGCTTAGCCACCGGGACAGAGATCTATGGCTACACCTTC. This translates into CASSLATGTEIYGYTF.

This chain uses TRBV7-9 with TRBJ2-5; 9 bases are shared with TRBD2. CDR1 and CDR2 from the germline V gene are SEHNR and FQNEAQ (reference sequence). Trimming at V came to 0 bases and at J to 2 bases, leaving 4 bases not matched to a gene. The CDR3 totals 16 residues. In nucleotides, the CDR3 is TGTGCCAGCAGCTTAGCAGGGCGGGGGGGTCAAGAGACCCAGTACTTC. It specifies CASSLAGRGGQETQYF.

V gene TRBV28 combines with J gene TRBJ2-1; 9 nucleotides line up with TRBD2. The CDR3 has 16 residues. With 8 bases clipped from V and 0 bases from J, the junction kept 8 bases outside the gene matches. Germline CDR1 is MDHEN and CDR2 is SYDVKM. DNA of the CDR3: TGTGCCAGCGAGGGCGGGGGGGCCGACTCCTACAATGAGCAGTTCTTC. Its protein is CASEGGGADSYNEQFF. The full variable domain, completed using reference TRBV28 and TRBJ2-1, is DVKVTQSSRYLVKRTGEKVFLECVQDMDHENMFWYRQDPGLGLRLIYFSYDVKMKEKGDIPEGYSVSREKKERFSLILESASTNQTSMYLCASEGGGADSYNEQFFGPGTRLTVL.

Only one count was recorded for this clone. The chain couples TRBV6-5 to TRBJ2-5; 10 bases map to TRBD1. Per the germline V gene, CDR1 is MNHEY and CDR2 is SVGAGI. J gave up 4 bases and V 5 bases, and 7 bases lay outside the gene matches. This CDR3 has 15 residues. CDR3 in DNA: TGTGCCAGCAGTCGACAGGGGGCATGGTCAGAGACCCAGTACTTC. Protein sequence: CASSRQGAWSETQYF.

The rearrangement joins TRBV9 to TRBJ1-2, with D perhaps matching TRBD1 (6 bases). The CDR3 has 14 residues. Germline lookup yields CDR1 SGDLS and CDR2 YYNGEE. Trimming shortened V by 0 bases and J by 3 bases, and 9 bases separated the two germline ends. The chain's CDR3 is CASSVAQGDYGYTF. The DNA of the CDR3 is TGTGCCAGCAGCGTAGCACAGGGTGACTATGGCTACACCTTC.

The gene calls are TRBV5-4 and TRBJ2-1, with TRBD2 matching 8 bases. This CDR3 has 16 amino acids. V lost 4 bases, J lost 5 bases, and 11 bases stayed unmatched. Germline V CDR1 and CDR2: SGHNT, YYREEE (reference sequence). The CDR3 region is CASSPEAGDGNNEQFF. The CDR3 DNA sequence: TGTGCCAGCAGCCCGGAAGCGGGAGACGGAAACAATGAGCAGTTCTTC.

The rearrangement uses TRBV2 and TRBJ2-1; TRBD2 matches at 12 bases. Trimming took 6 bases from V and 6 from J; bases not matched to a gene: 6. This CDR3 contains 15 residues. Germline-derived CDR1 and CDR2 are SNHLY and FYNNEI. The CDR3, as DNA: TGTGCCAGCAGGTCGACTAGCGGGAGTTTCAATGAGCAGTTCTTC. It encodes CASRSTSGSFNEQFF. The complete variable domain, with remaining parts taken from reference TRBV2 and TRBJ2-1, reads EPEVTQTPSHQVTQMGQEVILRCVPISNHLYFYWYRQILGQKVEFLVSFYNNEISEKSEIFDDQFSVERPDGSNFTLKIRSTKLEDSAMYFCASRSTSGSFNEQFFGPGTRLTVL.

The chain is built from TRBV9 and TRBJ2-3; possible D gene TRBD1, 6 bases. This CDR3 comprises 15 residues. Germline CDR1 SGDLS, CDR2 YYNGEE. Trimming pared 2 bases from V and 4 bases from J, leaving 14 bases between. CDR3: CASSVVGARSDTQYF. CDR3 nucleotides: TGTGCCAGCAGCGTGGTGGGGGCGAGGTCAGATACGCAGTATTTT.

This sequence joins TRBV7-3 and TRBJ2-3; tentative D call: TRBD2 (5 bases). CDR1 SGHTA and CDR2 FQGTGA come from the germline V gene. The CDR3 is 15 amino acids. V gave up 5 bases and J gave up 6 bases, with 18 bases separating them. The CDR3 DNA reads TGTGCCAGCAGCCCCGAGGGTTTTAGGTCCGATACGCAGTATTTT. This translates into CASSPEGFRSDTQYF. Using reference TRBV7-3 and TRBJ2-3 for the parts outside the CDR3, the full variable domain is GAGVSQTPSNKVTEKGKYVELRCDPISGHTALYWYRQSLGQGPEFLIYFQGTGAADDSGLPNDRFFAVRPEGSVSTLKIQRTERGDSAVYLCASSPEGFRSDTQYFGPGTRLTVL.

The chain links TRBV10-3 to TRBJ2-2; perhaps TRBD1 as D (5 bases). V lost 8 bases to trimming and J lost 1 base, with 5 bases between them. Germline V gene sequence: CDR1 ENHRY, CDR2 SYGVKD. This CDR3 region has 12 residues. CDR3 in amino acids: CAIGQNTGELFF. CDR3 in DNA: TGTGCCATCGGACAGAACACCGGGGAGCTGTTTTTT.

For the CDR3, the DNA is TGCGCCAGCAGTGAGTCTCTAGCGGGGGAATGGTCGGTCACCGGGGAGCTGTTTTTT. The encoded protein is CASSESLAGEWSVTGELFF. The chain recombines TRBV10-1 with TRBJ2-2, with 10 bases matching TRBD2. The germline V gene has CDR1 WNHNN and CDR2 SYGVQD (reference sequence). V trimming: 0 bases; J trimming: 4 bases; junction bases outside the gene matches: 11. The CDR3 totals 19 residues.

CDR3 DNA: TGTGCCAGCAGCAAAGAAGGGGCAGGCCCTCCGAGGGGGACTAACTATGGCTACACCTTC. Translating gives CASSKEGAGPPRGTNYGYTF. The chain combines TRBV21-1 with TRBJ1-2; whether TRBD1, the table's D call, matches the DNA was not checked. TRBV21-1 constitutes a pseudogene. The CDR3 has 20 residues.

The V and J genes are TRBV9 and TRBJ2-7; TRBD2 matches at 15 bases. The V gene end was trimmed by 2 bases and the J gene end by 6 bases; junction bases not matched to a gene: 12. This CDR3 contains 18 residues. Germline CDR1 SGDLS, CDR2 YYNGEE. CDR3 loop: CASSVGTSGRTAQFEQYF. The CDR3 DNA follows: TGTGCCAGCAGCGTCGGGACTAGCGGGAGGACAGCCCAGTTCGAGCAGTACTTC.

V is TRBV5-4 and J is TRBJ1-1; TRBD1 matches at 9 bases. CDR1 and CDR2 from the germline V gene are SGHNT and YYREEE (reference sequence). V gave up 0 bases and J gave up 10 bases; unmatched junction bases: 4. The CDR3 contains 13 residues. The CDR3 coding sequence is TGTGCCAGCAGCTTGGACCACAGGGGGCGAGCTTTCTTT. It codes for CASSLDHRGRAFF.

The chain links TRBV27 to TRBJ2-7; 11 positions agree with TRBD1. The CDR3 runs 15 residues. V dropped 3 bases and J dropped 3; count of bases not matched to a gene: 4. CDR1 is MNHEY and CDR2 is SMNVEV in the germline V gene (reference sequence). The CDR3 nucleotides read TGTGCCAGCAGTTTTATGGGACAGGGGGACTACGAGCAGTACTTC. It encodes CASSFMGQGDYEQYF.

CDR3 protein: CASSLRGSGGELFF. Written as DNA, the CDR3 is TGTGCCAGCAGCTTACGGGGTAGTGGCGGGGAGCTGTTTTTT. The chain is built from TRBV11-2 and TRBJ2-2, with a tentative D call TRBD2 (5 bases). Trimming took off 2 bases at V and 7 bases at J, with 11 bases between the two ends. Germline V gene lookup returns CDR1 SGHAT and CDR2 FQNNGV. The CDR3 sequence is 14 residues long.

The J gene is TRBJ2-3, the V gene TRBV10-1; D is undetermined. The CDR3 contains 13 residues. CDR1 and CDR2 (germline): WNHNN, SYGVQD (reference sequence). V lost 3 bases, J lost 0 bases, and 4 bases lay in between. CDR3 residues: CASSDSSTDTQYF. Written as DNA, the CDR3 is TGCGCCAGCAGTGATTCGAGCACAGATACGCAGTATTTT.

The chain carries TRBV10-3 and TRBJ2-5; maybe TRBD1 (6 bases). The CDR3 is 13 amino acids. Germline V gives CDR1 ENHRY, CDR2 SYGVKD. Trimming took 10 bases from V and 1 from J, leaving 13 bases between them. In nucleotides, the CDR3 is TGTGCCACAAGGACAGAAATCCAAGAGACCCAGTACTTC. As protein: CATRTEIQETQYF.

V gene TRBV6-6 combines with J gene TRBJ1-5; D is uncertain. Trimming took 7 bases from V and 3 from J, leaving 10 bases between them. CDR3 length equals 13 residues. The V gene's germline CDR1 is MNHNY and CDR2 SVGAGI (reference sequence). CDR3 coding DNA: TGTGCCAGCAACACAGATATCAATCAGCCCCAGCATTTT. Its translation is CASNTDINQPQHF.

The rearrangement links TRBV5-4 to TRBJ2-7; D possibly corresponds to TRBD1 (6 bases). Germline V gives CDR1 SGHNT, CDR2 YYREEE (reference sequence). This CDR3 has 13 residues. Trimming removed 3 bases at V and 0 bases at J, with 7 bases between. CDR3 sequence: CASSSDSSYEQYF. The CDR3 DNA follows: TGTGCCAGCAGCTCGGACAGCTCCTACGAGCAGTACTTC.

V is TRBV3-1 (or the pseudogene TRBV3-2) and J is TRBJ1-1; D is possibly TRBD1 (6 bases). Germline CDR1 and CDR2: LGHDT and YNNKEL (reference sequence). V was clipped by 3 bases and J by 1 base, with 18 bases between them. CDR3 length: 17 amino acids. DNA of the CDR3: TGTGCCAGCAGCCAGAACCCCTGGGGGGGCACGAACACTGAAGCTTTCTTT. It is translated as CASSQNPWGGTNTEAFF.

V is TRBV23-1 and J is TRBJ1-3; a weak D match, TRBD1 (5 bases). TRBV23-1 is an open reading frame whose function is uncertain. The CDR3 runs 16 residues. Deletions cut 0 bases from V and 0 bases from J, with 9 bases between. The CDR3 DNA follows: TGCGCCAGCAGTCAATCTGACAGCCTCTCTGGAAACACCATATATTTT. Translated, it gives CASSQSDSLSGNTIYF.

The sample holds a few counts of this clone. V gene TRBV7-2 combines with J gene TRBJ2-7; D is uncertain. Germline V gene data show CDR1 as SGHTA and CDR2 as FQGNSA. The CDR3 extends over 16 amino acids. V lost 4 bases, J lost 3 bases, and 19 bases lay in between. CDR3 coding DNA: TGTGCCAGCAGCTCCTCAGTGGGCGCCCCCTACTACGAGCAGTACTTC. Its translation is CASSSSVGAPYYEQYF.

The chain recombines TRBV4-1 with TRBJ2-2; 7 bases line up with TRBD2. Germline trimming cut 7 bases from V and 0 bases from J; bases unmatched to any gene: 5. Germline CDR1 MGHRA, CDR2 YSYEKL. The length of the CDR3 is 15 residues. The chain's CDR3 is CASTPGGPNTGELFF. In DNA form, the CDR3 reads TGCGCCAGCACCCCGGGGGGACCGAACACCGGGGAGCTGTTTTTT.

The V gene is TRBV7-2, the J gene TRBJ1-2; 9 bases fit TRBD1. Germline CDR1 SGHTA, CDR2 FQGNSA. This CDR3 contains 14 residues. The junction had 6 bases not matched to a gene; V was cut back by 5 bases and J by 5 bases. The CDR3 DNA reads TGTGCCAGCAGCATTGGACAGGGGATGTATGGCTACACCTTC. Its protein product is CASSIGQGMYGYTF.

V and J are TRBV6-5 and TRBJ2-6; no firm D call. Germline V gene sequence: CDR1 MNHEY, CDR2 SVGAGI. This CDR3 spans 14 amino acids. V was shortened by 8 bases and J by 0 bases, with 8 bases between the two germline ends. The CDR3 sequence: CASQVSSGANVLTF. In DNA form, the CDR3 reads TGTGCCAGCCAGGTCTCCTCTGGGGCCAACGTCCTGACTTTC.

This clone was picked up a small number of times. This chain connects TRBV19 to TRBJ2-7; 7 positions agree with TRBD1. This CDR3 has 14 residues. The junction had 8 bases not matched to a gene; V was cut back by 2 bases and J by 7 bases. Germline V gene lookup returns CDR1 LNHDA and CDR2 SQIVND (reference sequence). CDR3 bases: TGTGCCAGTAGTATAAACAGGGGAAAAGGGGAGCAGTACTTC. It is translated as CASSINRGKGEQYF.